This TCR beta chain was sequenced for a study of PD-L1 blockade in urothelial cancer. Study-level results: Blood TCR clonality below the median before treatment was a predictor of better survival.

Urothelial carcinoma, locally advanced or metastatic, affected the patients. Measured with immunoSEQ multiplex PCR; TCRdb has only the in-frame clones, and not every one. Here the sample spans 35,000 to 50,000 clones, about 80% being singletons. Turning to this clone: The antigen remains unidentified.

This CDR3 spans 17 amino acids. Trimming cost V 6 bases and J 4 bases; bases outside gene matches: 14. Germline V CDR1 and CDR2: MDHEN, SYDVKM. This receptor was identified in a man between 65 and 85 years old with urothelial cancer. V gene TRBV28 combines with J gene TRBJ2-1, with 8 bases fitting TRBD2. This specimen consisted of PBMCs, obtained around atezolizumab (anti-PD-L1) treatment. CDR3 region: CASRPGGGRAAYNEQFF. The CDR3 DNA reads as TGTGCCAGCAGACCCGGCGGGGGGCGGGCGGCTTACAATGAGCAGTTCTTC.